The clone carrying this T cell receptor (beta chain) appeared many times. Antigen specificity is unknown. V shed 0 bases, J shed 5 bases, and the junction held 5 bases outside the gene matches. Germline V lookup: CDR1 ENHRY, CDR2 SYGVKD. CDR3 length: 16 residues. These data originate in a study of CD8+CD57+ T cells in acquired aplastic anemia. Study-level information: On average, sorted CD4+ and CD8+ cells gave roughly 2.9 ug of DNA. Regarding the study as a whole: Between patients and controls, CD8+ Simpson's diversity did not vary significantly. Patients and controls had in common 25 to 35 CD8+ CDR3 sequences.

Sequencing was done on patients that had shown CD8+CD57+ cell expansion by flow cytometry. Each of the patients presented with severe acquired aplastic anemia. Genomic DNA, serving as template, underwent TCR beta VDJ and CDR3 profiling. TCRdb re-called the reads through MiXCR, storing one row per CDR3 protein. Seen here are 150,000 to 200,000 distinct CDR3 sequences, 40% to 55% observed once, and the top ten hold around 3.2%. Sequencing used sorted CD4+, CD8+, or CD8+CD57+ T cells (not recorded which) from PBMCs. This sequence was found in a human donor with aplastic anemia. The genes are TRBV10-3 and TRBJ1-5, with 9 bases identical to TRBD1. CDR3 region: CAISESGRTGDQPQHF. The CDR3 nucleotides are TGTGCCATCAGTGAGTCCGGCCGGACAGGGGATCAGCCCCAGCATTTT.